Shown below are 25 T cell receptor beta chains from a single sample sequenced in a study of tumor and adjacent non-tumor tissue in lung cancer. Three rounds of nested PCR, following a modified ARM-PCR protocol, produced the TCRbeta library. TCRdb re-called the multiplex PCR reads through MiXCR, storing one row per CDR3 protein. The table lists around 120,000 distinct CDR3 sequences, 55% to 75% of them singletons, with roughly 12% in the top ten. This sample's RNA came from whole unsorted tissue. Sequencing was carried out using lung tumor tissue. The source of these receptors is a man younger than 40 with non-small cell lung cancer.

A note on this clonotype: One end of the junction varies from germline; a read error may be responsible. V is TRBV11-3 and J is TRBJ2-5; 7 nucleotides match TRBD2. Germline values: CDR1 SGHNT, CDR2 YENEEA. There are 15 residues in the CDR3. In nucleotides, the CDR3 is TGTGCGAGCAGCTTAGAAGCGGGAAGGCAAGAGACCCAGCACTTC. It translates to CASSLEAGRQETQHF.

This clonotype came up once. This could be a read error, since a much larger clone is one nucleotide away. This chain connects TRBV4-3 to TRBJ2-3, with 7 bases lining up with TRBD2. Germline-derived CDR1 and CDR2 are LGHNA and YSLEER. Trimming removed 2 bases from V and 4 bases from J; junction bases left unmatched: 6. The CDR3 has 15 amino acids. CDR3 sequence: CASSQLAVGSDTQYF. DNA for the CDR3: TGCGCCAGCAGCCAACTAGCGGTGGGCTCAGATACGCAGTATTTT.

Points on this clonotype: A junction boundary mismatches the germline segment, possibly from a read error. The chain couples TRBV13 to TRBJ2-7; 8 nucleotides agree with TRBD2. The CDR3 consists of 14 residues. Per germline, CDR1 PRHDT and CDR2 FYEKMQ (reference sequence). The CDR3 loop is CAGSRGGEDYEQYF. Here the CDR3 DNA reads TGTGCCGGCAGCCGGGGGGGGGAAGACTACGAGCAGTACTTC.

This rearrangement joins TRBV4-1 to TRBJ2-7, with 7 positions matching TRBD1. The CDR3 consists of 16 residues. Trimming at V came to 0 bases and at J to 3 bases, leaving 8 bases not matched to a gene. Per the germline V gene, CDR1 is MGHRA and CDR2 is YSYEKL. For the CDR3, the DNA is TGCGCCAGCAGCCAAGACGAGACGGGACAGCTCTACGAGCAGTACTTC. Protein sequence: CASSQDETGQLYEQYF.

On this clonotype: Given a much more abundant clone one base away, this may be a read error. The CDR3 is CASSLRNTEAFF. The CDR3 coding sequence is TGTGCCAGCAGTCTCCGGAACACTGAAGCTTTCTTT. The chain is built from TRBV12-3 or TRBV12-4 and TRBJ1-1; D is unclear. This CDR3 has 12 residues. Trimming shortened V by 5 bases and J by 1 base, and 5 bases separated the two germline ends.

This clonotype was recorded a few times. At one end, the junction sequence differs from germline, possibly due to a read error. The genes are TRBV5-6 and TRBJ1-2, with a tentative D call TRBD1 (6 bases). Germline lookup yields CDR1 SGHDT and CDR2 YYEEEE. The CDR3 consists of 13 residues. The CDR3 region is CTSTKDRLTGYTF. CDR3 bases: TGTACCAGCACCAAAGACAGGCTTACCGGCTACACCTTC.

On this clonotype: Just one base apart from a much larger clone, this may be a read error. The V call is TRBV5-4, the J call TRBJ2-1, with 8 bases lining up with TRBD2. CDR1 is SGHNT and CDR2 is YYREEE in the germline V gene (reference sequence). CDR3 length: 17 amino acids. The CDR3 coding sequence is TGTGCCAGCAGCTTGGGTTCCGGGACTAGAATTCCCAATGATCAGTTCTTC. Amino acids: CASSLGSGTRIPNDQFF.

This clonotype was seen ten or more times. The rearrangement links TRBV29-1 to TRBJ1-3; no clear D. V was cut by 2 bases and J by 7 bases, with 6 bases left in between. The length of the CDR3 is 11 residues. The germline gives CDR1 SQVTM, CDR2 ANQGSEA. CDR3 in DNA: TGCAGCGTTGAACAGGTCAACACCATATATTTT. It translates to CSVEQVNTIYF. Together with reference TRBV29-1 and TRBJ1-3, the CDR3 gives the full variable domain: SAVISQKPSRDICQRGTSLTIQCQVDSQVTMMFWYRQQPGQSLTLIATANQGSEATYESGFVIDKFPISRPNLTFSTLTVSNMSPEDSSIYLCSVEQVNTIYFGEGSWLTVV.

This clonotype occurred a few times. V usage is TRBV6-5 and J usage is TRBJ2-7; tentatively, D is TRBD1 (6 bases). Germline V lookup: CDR1 MNHEY, CDR2 SVGAGI. The V gene lost 5 bases and the J gene lost 4 bases, with 18 bases spanning the gap. The CDR3 length is 15 residues. The CDR3 DNA sequence: TGTGCCAGCAGTCCCCGTTGTACAGGGAATTACGAGCAGTACTTC. Encoded protein: CASSPRCTGNYEQYF.

Points on this clonotype: The junction does not match germline at one end; this may be a read error. The chain employs TRBV6-5 and TRBJ2-7; TRBD2 matches 11 bases. Germline CDR1 and CDR2: MNHEY and SVGAGI. The CDR3 sequence is 17 residues long. The CDR3 coding sequence is TGTGCTAGCAGGGAACCCCTCACCGGGACTAGCGGTCTCGAGCGGTACTTC. Protein: CASREPLTGTSGLERYF.

As to this clonotype: One end of the junction varies from germline; a read error may be responsible. The J gene is TRBJ2-4, the V gene TRBV4-1, with a weak D call TRBD2 (6 bases). Germline lookup yields CDR1 MGHRA and CDR2 YSYEKL. This CDR3 comprises 19 residues. CDR3 nucleotides: TGCGCCAACAGCCCCCTGCCCCAGCAGGACTATGCAGCCAAAAACATTCAGTACTTC. Protein product: CANSPLPQQDYAAKNIQYF.

A note on this clonotype: One junction end does not reproduce the germline sequence, and a read error may be involved. This sequence joins TRBV11-1 and TRBJ1-1; unclear D gene. From germline, CDR1 is SGHAT and CDR2 FQDESV (reference sequence). This CDR3 comprises 14 residues. The chain's CDR3 is CDNSPDGLNTVAFF. The CDR3 nucleotides read TGTGACAACAGTCCTGACGGATTGAACACTGTAGCTTTCTTT. The full variable domain, rest sourced from reference TRBV11-1 and TRBJ1-1, is EAEVAQSPRYKITEKSQAVAFWCDPISGHATLYWYRQILGQGPELLVQFQDESVVDDSQLPKDRFSAERLKGVDSTLKIQPAELGDSAMYLCDNSPDGLNTVAFFGQGTRLTVV.

The chain couples TRBV5-4 to TRBJ2-5; D is unclear. This CDR3 comprises 11 residues. V was cut by 2 bases and J by 10 bases, with 9 bases left in between. Germline CDR1 is SGHNT and CDR2 is YYREEE (reference sequence). CDR3 coding DNA: TGTGCCAGCAGCTTTTTGGTGATCCAGTACTTC. This sequence encodes CASSFLVIQYF.

This clonotype was recorded once. The chain uses TRBV24-1 and TRBJ2-1; 8 bases are shared with TRBD1. CDR1 is KGHDR, CDR2 SFDVKD, per germline. The length of the CDR3 is 13 residues. The ends lost 4 bases at V and 15 bases at J; junction bases unmatched: 10. CDR3 bases: TGTGCCACCAGTGAACCAGGACAGGGAGCTCGGTTCTTC. Its translation: CATSEPGQGARFF.

This clonotype was detected many times. This rearrangement joins TRBV6-6 to TRBJ2-5, with 14 bases matching TRBD2. CDR3 length: 15 amino acids. Germline V CDR1 and CDR2: MNHNY, SVGAGI (reference sequence). V lost 6 bases, J lost 5 bases, and 5 bases stayed unmatched. CDR3 DNA: TGTGCCAGCAGACTAGGGACTAGCGGGGGCGAGACCCAGTACTTC. It specifies CASRLGTSGGETQYF.

Concerning this clonotype: This may stem from a read error, because a much larger clone lies one nucleotide away. The J gene is TRBJ2-7, the V gene TRBV4-1; possible D gene TRBD2, 5 bases. The germline V and J ends were trimmed by 4 bases and 0 bases, with 16 bases remaining between them. Germline values: CDR1 MGHRA, CDR2 YSYEKL. The CDR3 loop spans 16 amino acids. The CDR3 sequence is CASSRDSSGTSYEQYF. CDR3 bases: TGCGCCAGCAGCCGAGATTCCAGCGGTACCTCCTACGAGCAGTACTTC.

Details on this clonotype: A clone one base away is much larger, so this may be a read error. CDR3 in DNA: TGCAGGGTTCTGGGCTGGGACAGGGATGGCTACACCTTC. It specifies CRVLGWDRDGYTF. The chain recombines TRBV29-1 with TRBJ1-2; 9 bases map to TRBD1. CDR1 and CDR2 (germline): SQVTM, ANQGSEA. The CDR3 contains 13 residues.

CDR3 sequence reads: CASSLAILAGGKNNEQFF. The CDR3 DNA reads as TGTGCCAGCAGCTTAGCGATATTAGCGGGGGGGAAGAACAATGAGCAGTTCTTC. The chain links TRBV11-2 to TRBJ2-1; 11 bases align to TRBD2. The germline V gene encodes CDR1 SGHAT and CDR2 FQNNGV. Trimming took 1 base from V and 5 from J; bases not matched to a gene: 10. The CDR3 covers 18 residues.

There are many counts of this clonotype. V is TRBV4-1 and J is TRBJ2-7; maybe TRBD2 (6 bases). The germline V and J ends were trimmed by 1 base and 4 bases, with 14 bases remaining between them. CDR1 and CDR2 (germline): MGHRA, YSYEKL. CDR3 length: 15 amino acids. CDR3 nucleotides: TGCGCCAGCAGCCAAGGCACCGGGAGCACGTACGAGCAGTACTTC. It codes for CASSQGTGSTYEQYF.

The genes are TRBV20-1 and TRBJ2-3, with D tentatively TRBD1 (6 bases). The CDR3 is made up of 14 amino acids. Germline V gives CDR1 DFQATT, CDR2 SNEGSKA (reference sequence). Deletions cut 7 bases from V and 5 bases from J, with 19 bases between. CDR3 sequence reads: CSVRDMGLVDTQYF. The CDR3 coding sequence is TGCAGTGTACGGGACATGGGGCTTGTAGATACGCAGTATTTT.

Concerning this clonotype itself: The junction differs from germline at one of its ends, possibly a read error. This chain links TRBV6-5 with TRBJ2-5; 8 bases match TRBD1. CDR3 length: 18 amino acids. The germline gives CDR1 MNHEY, CDR2 SVGAGI. The CDR3 loop reads CASSYHCRSGGPEVTQYF. The DNA of the CDR3 is TGTGCCAGCAGTTACCACTGTCGATCAGGGGGCCCCGAGGTGACCCAATACTTC.

About this clonotype itself: A much more abundant neighbour one base away suggests this may be a read error. The V and J genes are TRBV6-6 and TRBJ2-2, with D possibly being TRBD2 (6 bases). CDR1 is MNHNY, CDR2 SVGAGI, per germline (reference sequence). The CDR3 consists of 15 residues. The DNA for the CDR3 is TGTGCCAGCAGATACTCGGGAGCAAACACCGGGGAGCTGTTTTTT. Translating it yields CASRYSGANTGELFF.

Points on this clonotype: This may stem from a read error, because a much larger clone lies one nucleotide away. This chain connects TRBV29-1 to TRBJ2-7; D is perhaps TRBD1 or TRBD2 (5 bases each). The CDR3 has 12 amino acids. The V gene lost 4 bases and the J gene lost 11 bases, with 18 bases spanning the gap. Germline CDR1 SQVTM, CDR2 ANQGSEA. Here the CDR3 DNA reads TGCAGCGTTGGAGTTGAGGGGCATGAGGAGTACTTC. Protein sequence: CSVGVEGHEEYF.

Concerning this clonotype: A much larger clone lies one base from this, so it may be a read error. The gene calls are TRBV4-3 and TRBJ1-3; D is perhaps TRBD1 (6 bases). CDR3 length: 16 residues. Per germline, CDR1 LGHNA and CDR2 YSLEER. CDR3 loop: CTSSPIDRLSGNTIYF. DNA for the CDR3: TGCACCAGCAGCCCCATCGACAGGTTATCTGGAAACACCATATATTTT.

Only a few counts were recorded for this clonotype. The V call is TRBV5-4, the J call TRBJ1-1; D is ambiguous. Germline CDR1 reads SGHNT; CDR2 reads YYREEE (reference sequence). V was clipped by 1 base and J by 3 bases, with 7 bases between them. The length of the CDR3 is 13 residues. CDR3 nucleotide sequence: TGTGCCAGCAGCTTGAAAGTCCACACTGAAGCTTTCTTT. Encoded protein: CASSLKVHTEAFF.